The sample holds one count of the clone carrying this TCR beta chain. This entry is derived from a study of blood T cell repertoires in COVID-19. Study-wide background: Specimens from acute and convalescent COVID-19 originated in the United States, Italy and Spain. The analysed material was cDNA or gDNA that came from T cells, B-cell-depleted T cells, or PBMCs.

Trimming took off 5 bases at V and 4 bases at J, with 16 bases between the two ends. This CDR3 spans 15 amino acids. The germline V gene has CDR1 PRHDT and CDR2 FYEKMQ (reference sequence). The protocol was immunoSEQ multiplex PCR, while the TCRdb copy is restricted to in-frame clones and leaves out a portion. The sample has approximately 230,000 clones; approximately 88% are singletons. The sample consisted of peripheral blood. The receptor was isolated from a woman between 25 and 40 years old with COVID-19, enrolled during active disease. The J gene is TRBJ2-3, the V gene TRBV13; perhaps TRBD2 as D (6 bases). The CDR3 bases are TGTGCCAGCAGCCTCGGGAGTATGGGCGCAGATACGCAGTATTTT. Its translation: CASSLGSMGADTQYF.